Detailed here is one T cell receptor (beta chain). What it binds is not known. The data are from a study of T cell responses to AZD1222 COVID-19 vaccine. Germline V gene sequence: CDR1 SGHAT, CDR2 FQNNGV. The CDR3 covers 15 residues. V lost 5 bases to trimming and J lost 5 bases, with 16 bases between them. Study-level results: Regions left unmutated in variants are reportedly the target of nearly half of spike-specific TCRs. Mapped onto spike, vaccine-associated CD4 TCRs spanned it and were dominant at 160-218 and 743-854. None of the repertoires were sampled until the peak T cell response had passed. Females outnumbered males among donors, who were mostly white British; clonal diversity was possibly underestimated.

Clones were sequenced by immunoSEQ multiplex PCR, and TCRdb holds only the in-frame ones, with some missing. This repertoire shows 150,000 to 200,000 clones, 94% found once; its top ten account for approximately 0.64%. This TCR was recovered from an adult in good health. V and J are TRBV11-2 and TRBJ2-1; D is unresolved. The source was peripheral blood, collected on day 0 of AZD1222 vaccination. The CDR3 coding sequence is TGTGCCAGCAGCCCCCTTGCCGGAATTAACAATGAGCAGTTCTTC. It encodes CASSPLAGINNEQFF.